This T cell receptor (beta chain) was sequenced in a study of T cells expressing NK-cell markers. Study-wide context: Repertoires of TCR beta were obtained from T cells sorted as CD3+CD56+NKG2C+, CD3+CD56+NKG2C- and CD3+CD56-NKG2C+. There were seven HCMV-seropositive donors and one seronegative donor among the eight sequenced. The study, taken as a whole, reports: NKG2C+ dominant clonotype frequencies in five or six donors were roughly 1.0-7.5% of CD8+ T cells.

As concerns this clonotype: Its specificity is unknown.

The authors made TCR beta cDNA libraries by 5'RACE template switching. This switching added a universal primer site and UMIs. Following a re-call of the 5' RACE reads, TCRdb has one entry per CDR3 protein and lacks DNA. This table lists about 460,000 distinct CDR3 sequences. CDR1 MGHRA and CDR2 YSYEKL come from the germline V gene. The CDR3 totals 15 residues. The receptor comes from a woman between 50 and 59 years old in good health. Sequencing used blood T cells: a sorted CD56 or NKG2C T cell subset, CD4+ or CD8+ T cells, or bulk PBMC T cells (not recorded which). This rearrangement joins TRBV4-1 to TRBJ2-2. CDR3 region: CASSQATLNTGELFF.